These T cell receptor beta chains were read from a single sample in a study of cytotoxic CD8 clonotypes in ibrutinib-treated CLL. The method was immunoSEQ multiplex PCR; TCRdb's version includes in-frame clones alone and lacks a portion of them. The data show about 310,000 clones, about 80% seen once. The source material was PBMCs, sampled before ibrutinib treatment. These TCRs come from a human donor with chronic lymphocytic leukemia. The CDR3 runs from the conserved cysteine through the conserved F or W. Fields, in order: clone size, CDR3 length, J gene, V gene, D gene, CDR3 DNA, CDR3 protein. The D gene is left open where the match is weak. The listing skips clone size in some rows; elsewhere it reads once, few, many or a size class.

clone size: -; CDR3 length: 16; J gene: TRBJ2-7; V gene: TRBV11-2; D gene: TRBD2; CDR3 DNA: TGTGCCAGCAGCTTAGCGGCGGGAGTCGTCCCTAGGGAGCAGTACTTC; CDR3 protein: CASSLAAGVVPREQYF
clone size: -; CDR3 length: 18; J gene: TRBJ2-1; V gene: TRBV11-2; D gene: -; CDR3 DNA: TGTGCCAGCAGCACTCCCCCGGTCAGACCCTACCCCTACAATGAGCAGTTCTTC; CDR3 protein: CASSTPPVRPYPYNEQFF
clone size: once; CDR3 length: 15; J gene: TRBJ1-2; V gene: TRBV27; D gene: TRBD1; CDR3 DNA: TGTGCCAGCAGTTTATACAGGGGTGCGGACTATGGCTACACCTTC; CDR3 protein: CASSLYRGADYGYTF
clone size: -; CDR3 length: 15; J gene: TRBJ1-1; V gene: TRBV28; D gene: -; CDR3 DNA: TGTGCCAGCAGCCCGGTGGGCGACTGGAACACTGAAGCTTTCTTT; CDR3 protein: CASSPVGDWNTEAFF
clone size: few; CDR3 length: 13; J gene: TRBJ1-1; V gene: TRBV4-1; D gene: -; CDR3 DNA: TGCGCCAGCGCGCGCCCCGGCGGTAGGAGTGCTTTCTTT; CDR3 protein: CASARPGGRSAFF
clone size: -; CDR3 length: 19; J gene: TRBJ2-1; V gene: TRBV2; D gene: -; CDR3 DNA: TGTGCCAGCAGTGGTTTTCGACTAGTCGAAACCCTGCCTTACAATGAGCAGTTCTTC; CDR3 protein: CASSGFRLVETLPYNEQFF
clone size: -; CDR3 length: 16; J gene: TRBJ1-1; V gene: TRBV4-2; D gene: -; CDR3 DNA: TGTGCCAGCGGTCATAGAGGCGGGGCTAGGCGTACTGAAGCTTTCTTT; CDR3 protein: CASGHRGGARRTEAFF
clone size: -; CDR3 length: 14; J gene: TRBJ2-3; V gene: TRBV7-2; D gene: -; CDR3 DNA: TGTGCCAGCGCCTCCCGATCTAGCACAGATACGCAGTATTTT; CDR3 protein: CASASRSSTDTQYF
clone size: -; CDR3 length: 15; J gene: TRBJ1-5; V gene: TRBV5-5; D gene: -; CDR3 DNA: TGTGCCAGCAGCTTGGGGCCCCCCAGCAATCAGCCCCAGCATTTT; CDR3 protein: CASSLGPPSNQPQHF
clone size: -; CDR3 length: 15; J gene: TRBJ2-3; V gene: TRBV7-7; D gene: TRBD2; CDR3 DNA: TGTGCTAGCAGCTTAGTCCCTAGCGGGAGAGATACGCAGTATTTT; CDR3 protein: CASSLVPSGRDTQYF
clone size: -; CDR3 length: 13; J gene: TRBJ1-3; V gene: TRBV4-3; D gene: -; CDR3 DNA: TGCGCCAGCAGCCAAGACACTCGAAACACCATATATTTT; CDR3 protein: CASSQDTRNTIYF
clone size: -; CDR3 length: 16; J gene: TRBJ2-3; V gene: TRBV4-2; D gene: -; CDR3 DNA: TGTGCCAGCAGCCCCAGTGCTGGGGCCCCCACAGATACGCAGTATTTT; CDR3 protein: CASSPSAGAPTDTQYF
clone size: -; CDR3 length: 15; J gene: TRBJ1-1; V gene: TRBV4-1; D gene: TRBD1; CDR3 DNA: TGCGCCAGCAGCCAAAACGGACAGGGAGGGACTGAAGCTTTCTTT; CDR3 protein: CASSQNGQGGTEAFF
clone size: once; CDR3 length: 13; J gene: TRBJ1-1; V gene: TRBV4-1; D gene: -; CDR3 DNA: TGCGCCAGCAGCCAAGTCCGGGCGGCTGAAGCTTTCTTT; CDR3 protein: CASSQVRAAEAFF
clone size: -; CDR3 length: 14; J gene: TRBJ2-5; V gene: TRBV27; D gene: TRBD1; CDR3 DNA: TGTGCCAGCAGTTCTTACAGGGGCCTGGAGACCCAGTACTTC; CDR3 protein: CASSSYRGLETQYF
clone size: -; CDR3 length: 16; J gene: TRBJ1-2; V gene: TRBV4-3; D gene: -; CDR3 DNA: TGCGCCAGCAGCCAAGATTTTTTCCACCTTGCATATGGCTACACCTTC; CDR3 protein: CASSQDFFHLAYGYTF
clone size: -; CDR3 length: 16; J gene: TRBJ2-7; V gene: TRBV4-1; D gene: TRBD2; CDR3 DNA: TGCGCCAGCAGCCTAACTAGCGGGAGGCCTACCTCCGAGCAGTACTTC; CDR3 protein: CASSLTSGRPTSEQYF
clone size: -; CDR3 length: 17; J gene: TRBJ2-3; V gene: TRBV7-2; D gene: -; CDR3 DNA: TGTGCCAGCAGCACCTACAGGGCCCAGCTAAGCACAGATACGCAGTATTTT; CDR3 protein: CASSTYRAQLSTDTQYF
clone size: -; CDR3 length: 11; J gene: TRBJ1-2; V gene: TRBV11-2; D gene: -; CDR3 DNA: TGTGCCAGCAGCTTAGTTTTTCGCTACACCTTC; CDR3 protein: CASSLVFRYTF
clone size: -; CDR3 length: 16; J gene: TRBJ1-5; V gene: TRBV5-6; D gene: TRBD1; CDR3 DNA: TGTGCCAGCAGCAAACAGGGGGCTCTCGGCAATCAGCCCCAGCATTTT; CDR3 protein: CASSKQGALGNQPQHF
clone size: few; CDR3 length: 14; J gene: TRBJ2-7; V gene: TRBV4-2; D gene: -; CDR3 DNA: TGTGCCAGCAGCCAAGATACTGGGGTGGGGGAGCAGTACTTC; CDR3 protein: CASSQDTGVGEQYF
clone size: once; CDR3 length: 17; J gene: TRBJ1-2; V gene: TRBV4-3; D gene: -; CDR3 DNA: TGCGCCAGCAGCCAAGATTTAGGAGGCCGCCCTAACTATGGCTACACCTTC; CDR3 protein: CASSQDLGGRPNYGYTF
clone size: -; CDR3 length: 13; J gene: TRBJ2-2; V gene: TRBV19; D gene: -; CDR3 DNA: TGTGCCAGTAGTATTTCGGTCGGCGGGGAGCTGTTTTTT; CDR3 protein: CASSISVGGELFF
clone size: once; CDR3 length: 16; J gene: TRBJ1-1; V gene: TRBV4-2; D gene: -; CDR3 DNA: TGTGCCAGCAGCTTTGTCTCGGGACAAGAGGACACTGAAGCTTTCTTT; CDR3 protein: CASSFVSGQEDTEAFF
clone size: few; CDR3 length: 16; J gene: TRBJ2-2; V gene: TRBV11-2; D gene: -; CDR3 DNA: TGTGCCAGCAGCTACCATTACAGGGTCGACACCGGGGAGCTGTTTTTT; CDR3 protein: CASSYHYRVDTGELFF
clone size: few; CDR3 length: 16; J gene: TRBJ1-5; V gene: TRBV7-2; D gene: -; CDR3 DNA: TGTGCCAGCAGCTTAGGAATAGGCGTATACAATCAGCCCCAGCATTTT; CDR3 protein: CASSLGIGVYNQPQHF
clone size: -; CDR3 length: 17; J gene: TRBJ2-1; V gene: TRBV4-3; D gene: TRBD2; CDR3 DNA: TGCGCCAGCAGCCAAGATTGGCGGGAGACGGACAACAAACCCAGGTTCTTC; CDR3 protein: CASSQDWRETDNKPRFF
clone size: -; CDR3 length: 14; J gene: TRBJ2-7; V gene: TRBV19; D gene: -; CDR3 DNA: TGTGCCAGTAGTACCCCCTCCCGGTCCTACGAGCAGTACTTC; CDR3 protein: CASSTPSRSYEQYF
clone size: -; CDR3 length: 16; J gene: TRBJ2-7; V gene: TRBV4-3; D gene: -; CDR3 DNA: TGCGCCAGCAGCCAAGACGTACAGGGTGTCTCCTACGAGCAGTACTTC; CDR3 protein: CASSQDVQGVSYEQYF